What follows is one TCR beta chain and its context. V lost 3 bases and J lost 7; bases outside the gene matches: 5. The CDR3 has 14 residues. Germline values: CDR1 LGHDT, CDR2 YNNKEL (reference sequence). These data belong to a study of blood T cell repertoires in COVID-19. The data were produced by immunoSEQ multiplex PCR, yet TCRdb's version contains in-frame clones alone and is incomplete. In the table there are nearly 300,000 clones, roughly nine tenths of which are singletons. V and J are TRBV3-1 (or the pseudogene TRBV3-2) and TRBJ1-4; 7 bases agree with TRBD1. The clonotype originates from a woman aged 45 to 65 who had been exposed to COVID-19. What was sequenced was PBMCs or T cells enriched from blood (not recorded which). The CDR3 reads CASSQTGQGEKLFF. The CDR3 coding sequence is TGTGCCAGCAGCCAGACAGGGCAAGGTGAAAAACTGTTTTTT.